These 9 T cell receptor beta chains were all obtained from the same sample, sequenced in a study of T cell changes during pregnancy in multiple sclerosis. TCRdb keeps only in-frame clones here, not all; method: immunoSEQ multiplex PCR. The top ten clones hold around 2.7% of a sample with over 75,000 clones, approximately 92% of them seen once. The source material was peripheral blood, sampled in the first trimester of pregnancy. These receptors originate from a female donor with multiple sclerosis, enrolled in a pregnancy study.

This clone was recorded once. The V call is TRBV28, the J call TRBJ2-7, with D hard to call. V was pared by 1 base and J by 2 bases, with 12 bases between. The CDR3 has 15 residues. Per the germline V gene, CDR1 is MDHEN and CDR2 is SYDVKM. The CDR3 spells CASSLYPWAAYEQYF. For the CDR3, the DNA is TGTGCCAGCAGTTTATATCCCTGGGCAGCCTACGAGCAGTACTTC.

This sequence joins TRBV19 and TRBJ2-5; TRBD1 might be the D (6 bases). V shed 3 bases and J shed 5 bases, with 13 bases lying between them. CDR1 LNHDA and CDR2 SQIVND come from the germline V gene (reference sequence). The CDR3 covers 14 residues. The CDR3 reads CASSMTGTLETQYF. CDR3 DNA: TGTGCCAGTAGTATGACCGGGACACTGGAGACCCAGTACTTC.

This clone appeared a single time. V usage is TRBV19 and J usage is TRBJ1-2; 7 nucleotides line up with TRBD1. Germline V gives CDR1 LNHDA, CDR2 SQIVND (reference sequence). The length of the CDR3 is 13 residues. V dropped 3 bases and J dropped 8; count of bases not matched to a gene: 6. CDR3 DNA sequence: TGTGCCAGTAGTATGGGCCGACAGGGAGGCTACACCTTC. Translation gives CASSMGRQGGYTF.

The chain recombines TRBV5-1 with TRBJ2-3; D is undetermined. There are 15 residues in the CDR3. The V gene's germline CDR1 is SGHRS and CDR2 YFSETQ. V lost 0 bases to trimming and J lost 2 bases, with 10 bases between them. CDR3 sequence reads: CASSLVGGSTDTQYF. The CDR3 DNA sequence: TGCGCCAGCAGCTTGGTTGGCGGATCCACAGATACGCAGTATTTT.

The V and J genes are TRBV7-3 and TRBJ2-1; TRBD2 aligns across 9 bases. From germline, CDR1 is SGHTA and CDR2 FQGTGA. Trimming took 2 bases from V and 7 from J; bases not matched to a gene: 6. The CDR3 runs 15 residues. The CDR3 bases are TGTGCCAGCAGCTTACTAGCGGGACCCAGAAATGAGCAGTTCTTC. It yields the protein CASSLLAGPRNEQFF.

The CDR3 spells CASSNTGTSGSVEQFF. The DNA of the CDR3 is TGTGCCAGCAGTAATACCGGGACTAGCGGGAGTGTTGAGCAGTTCTTC. The chain recombines TRBV6-4 with TRBJ2-1, with 14 bases fitting TRBD2. CDR1 and CDR2 (germline): MRHNA, SNTAGT. J lost 9 bases, V lost 5 bases, and 9 bases had no gene match. This CDR3 region has 16 residues.

This clone was counted once. J is TRBJ2-1 and V is TRBV7-9, with D possibly TRBD2 on 5 matching bases. Per the germline V gene, CDR1 is SEHNR and CDR2 is FQNEAQ (reference sequence). V lost 2 bases to trimming and J lost 2 bases, with 13 bases between them. This CDR3 has 16 amino acids. In DNA, the CDR3 is TGTGCCAGCAGCTTATCGTTAGGAGGACCCTACAATGAGCAGTTCTTC. As protein: CASSLSLGGPYNEQFF.

The gene calls are TRBV19 and TRBJ2-7; TRBD2 matches 10 bases. The CDR3 runs to 16 residues. V was pared by 4 bases and J by 3 bases, with 9 bases of the junction left unmatched. Germline V gene lookup returns CDR1 LNHDA and CDR2 SQIVND (reference sequence). As DNA, the CDR3 is TGTGCCAGTAGTAGCCAGCGGGAGGGCCGGGGCTACGAGCAGTACTTC. Amino acids: CASSSQREGRGYEQYF.

In DNA, the CDR3 is TGTGCCAGCAGCTTAAGCGGCCGGGACGAGCAGTACTTC. Amino acids: CASSLSGRDEQYF. This chain joins TRBV7-9 and TRBJ2-7; possible D gene TRBD2, 5 bases. The CDR3 consists of 13 residues. V was cut by 2 bases and J by 5 bases, with 10 bases left in between. The V gene's germline CDR1 is SEHNR and CDR2 FQNEAQ (reference sequence).